This T cell receptor beta chain was captured by sequencing in a study of OX40 agonist ivuxolimab in advanced cancers. Study-level results: The study observed clonal expansion of CD4+ and CD8+ blood T cells by week 6 at 0.1 to 3.0 mg/kg.

To note about this clone: The antigen is unknown.

CDR1 and CDR2 from the germline V gene are SEHNR and FQNEAQ (reference sequence). Trimming cost V 1 base and J 6 bases; bases outside gene matches: 10. The CDR3 is made up of 17 amino acids. Clones were sequenced by immunoSEQ multiplex PCR, and TCRdb holds only the in-frame ones, with some missing. The repertoire holds about 47,000 clones, approximately 80% seen once, with under 25% in the top ten. The chain links TRBV7-9 to TRBJ2-1; 9 bases agree with TRBD2. This receptor was obtained from an adult with an advanced solid tumor such as melanoma, head and neck, liver or kidney cancer. The material was CD4+ or CD8+ T cells sorted from blood, obtained in a trial of the OX40 agonist ivuxolimab. This chain's CDR3 is CASSLGRATSGGNEQFF. The CDR3 DNA sequence: TGTGCCAGCAGCTTAGGTCGGGCGACTAGCGGTGGCAATGAGCAGTTCTTC. Using reference TRBV7-9 and TRBJ2-1 for the parts outside the CDR3, the full variable domain is DTGVSQNPRHKITKRGQNVTFRCDPISEHNRLYWYRQTLGQGPEFLTYFQNEAQLEKSRLLSDRFSAERPKGSFSTLEIQRTEQGDSAMYLCASSLGRATSGGNEQFFGPGTRLTVL.